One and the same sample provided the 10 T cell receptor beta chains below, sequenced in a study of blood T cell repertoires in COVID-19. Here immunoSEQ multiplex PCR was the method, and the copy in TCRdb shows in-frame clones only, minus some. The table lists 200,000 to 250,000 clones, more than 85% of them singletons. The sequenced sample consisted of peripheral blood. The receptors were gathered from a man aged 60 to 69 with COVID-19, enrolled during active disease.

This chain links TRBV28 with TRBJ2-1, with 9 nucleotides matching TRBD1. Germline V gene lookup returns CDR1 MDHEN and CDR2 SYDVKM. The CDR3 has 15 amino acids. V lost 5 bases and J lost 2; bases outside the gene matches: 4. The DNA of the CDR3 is TGTGCCAGCAGTCTTCGGACAGGGGCCTACAATGAGCAGTTCTTC. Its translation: CASSLRTGAYNEQFF.

CDR3 coding DNA: TGTGCCAGCAGCACGACTAGCGGGGCGACCTACGAGCAGTACTTC. Protein sequence: CASSTTSGATYEQYF. The chain is built from TRBV4-2 and TRBJ2-7; TRBD2 agrees at 11 bases. This CDR3 region has 15 residues. Trimming at V came to 5 bases and at J to 2 bases, leaving 5 bases not matched to a gene. Germline CDR1 is LGHNA and CDR2 is YNFKEQ.

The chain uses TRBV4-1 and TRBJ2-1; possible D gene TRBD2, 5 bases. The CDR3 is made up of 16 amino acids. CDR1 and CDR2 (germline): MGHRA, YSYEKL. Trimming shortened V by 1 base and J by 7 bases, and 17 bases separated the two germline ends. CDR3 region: CASSQGLGAGGNEQFF. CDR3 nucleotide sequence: TGCGCCAGCAGCCAAGGATTAGGAGCAGGAGGAAATGAGCAGTTCTTC.

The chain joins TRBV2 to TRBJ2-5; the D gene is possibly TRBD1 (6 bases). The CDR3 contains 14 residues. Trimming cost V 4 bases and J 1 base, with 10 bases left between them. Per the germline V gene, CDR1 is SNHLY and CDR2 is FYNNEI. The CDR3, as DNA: TGTGCCAGCAGTGCCCAGGGGATCCAAGAGACCCAGTACTTC. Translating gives CASSAQGIQETQYF.

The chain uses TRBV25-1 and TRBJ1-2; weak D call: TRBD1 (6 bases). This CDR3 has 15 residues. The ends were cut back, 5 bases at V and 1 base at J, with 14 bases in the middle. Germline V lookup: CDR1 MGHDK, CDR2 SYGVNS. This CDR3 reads CASSPTGALNYGYTF. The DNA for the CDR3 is TGTGCCAGCAGTCCGACAGGCGCCCTTAACTATGGCTACACCTTC.

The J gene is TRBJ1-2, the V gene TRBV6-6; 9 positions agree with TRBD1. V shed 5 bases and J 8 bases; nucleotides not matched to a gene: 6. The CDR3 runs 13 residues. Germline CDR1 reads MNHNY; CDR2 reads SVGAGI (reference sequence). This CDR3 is CASSPQGAGGYTF. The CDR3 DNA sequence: TGTGCCAGCAGTCCACAGGGGGCCGGAGGCTACACCTTC.

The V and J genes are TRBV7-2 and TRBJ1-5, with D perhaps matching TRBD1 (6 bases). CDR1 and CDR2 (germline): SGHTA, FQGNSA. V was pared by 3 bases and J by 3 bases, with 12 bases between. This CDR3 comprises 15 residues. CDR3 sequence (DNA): TGTGCCAGCAGCTTCAGGGGTGGGAACAATCAGCCCCAGCATTTT. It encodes CASSFRGGNNQPQHF.

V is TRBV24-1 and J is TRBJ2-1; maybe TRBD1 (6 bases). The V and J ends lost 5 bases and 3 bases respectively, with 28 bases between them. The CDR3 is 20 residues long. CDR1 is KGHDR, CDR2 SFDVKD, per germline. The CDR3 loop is CATSAIRGHQPGGFYNEQFF. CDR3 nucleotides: TGTGCCACCAGTGCCATAAGGGGACATCAGCCTGGGGGATTCTACAATGAGCAGTTCTTC.

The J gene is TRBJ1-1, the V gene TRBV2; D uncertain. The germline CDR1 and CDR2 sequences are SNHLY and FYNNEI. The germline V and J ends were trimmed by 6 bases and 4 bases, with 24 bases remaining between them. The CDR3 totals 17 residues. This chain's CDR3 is CASRDGVTNFDGTEAFF. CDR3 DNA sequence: TGTGCCAGCAGGGACGGGGTGACAAACTTTGATGGCACTGAAGCTTTCTTT.

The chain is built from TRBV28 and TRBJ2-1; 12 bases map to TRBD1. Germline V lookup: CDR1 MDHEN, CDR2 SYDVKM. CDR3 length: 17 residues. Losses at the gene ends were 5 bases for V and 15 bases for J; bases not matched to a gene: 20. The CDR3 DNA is TGTGCCAGCAGTCCATCCGGTGGGACAGGGGGCGAAGGGGTTTGGTTCTTC. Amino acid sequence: CASSPSGGTGGEGVWFF.